The 24 T cell receptor beta chains below all came from one sample that was sequenced in a study of response to subunit inactivated influenza vaccine. A single record per CDR3 protein comes from TCRdb applying MiXCR to the RT-PCR reads. The sample contains some 600,000 distinct CDR3 sequences, around 15% of which appear only once. The sequenced sample was PBMCs from blood, obtained 14 days before vaccination. These receptors all stem from a man between 45 and 60 years old who received an inactivated influenza vaccine.

This clonotype was seen a handful of times. The chain recombines TRBV5-1 with TRBJ2-2, with D maybe TRBD2 (5 bases). This CDR3 has 15 amino acids. CDR1 is SGHRS and CDR2 is YFSETQ in the germline V gene. V lost 0 bases and J lost 4, with 10 bases in between. The chain's CDR3 is CASSLALGSTGELFF. The DNA of the CDR3 is TGCGCCAGCAGCTTGGCCCTGGGGAGCACCGGGGAGCTGTTTTTT.

This rearrangement joins TRBV4-3 to TRBJ2-2, with a tentative D call TRBD2 (5 bases). Germline loops: CDR1 LGHNA, CDR2 YSLEER. The germline V and J ends were trimmed by 0 bases and 4 bases, with 15 bases remaining between them. This CDR3 comprises 17 residues. Written as DNA, the CDR3 is TGCGCCAGCAGCCAAGAGTTCGGTGGAGGAGGCACCGGGGAGCTGTTTTTT. This gives the protein CASSQEFGGGGTGELFF.

The chain couples TRBV5-6 to TRBJ2-2; no clear D. CDR1 and CDR2 (germline): SGHDT, YYEEEE. The CDR3 spans 16 residues. Trimming shortened V by 2 bases and J by 4 bases, and 15 bases separated the two germline ends. DNA for the CDR3: TGTGCCAGCAGCTTTCGCTCTGGTTCGGGCACCGGGGAGCTGTTTTTT. Protein product: CASSFRSGSGTGELFF. Based on the CDR3 plus reference TRBV5-6 and TRBJ2-2, the full variable domain is DAGVTQSPTHLIKTRGQQVTLRCSPKSGHDTVSWYQQALGQGPQFIFQYYEEEERQRGNFPDRFSGHQFPNYSSELNVNALLLGDSALYLCASSFRSGSGTGELFFGEGSRLTVL.

This clonotype was counted ten times or more. V usage is TRBV7-3 and J usage is TRBJ1-1; D gene ambiguous. Germline CDR1 and CDR2: SGHTA and FQGTGA. The CDR3 has 14 amino acids. Trimming cost V 6 bases and J 5 bases, with 16 bases left between them. CDR3 loop: CASRQTALNTEAFF. DNA for the CDR3: TGTGCCAGCAGACAGACCGCCTTAAATACTGAAGCTTTCTTT. Combining the CDR3 with reference TRBV7-3 and TRBJ1-1 gives the whole variable domain GAGVSQTPSNKVTEKGKYVELRCDPISGHTALYWYRQSLGQGPEFLIYFQGTGAADDSGLPNDRFFAVRPEGSVSTLKIQRTERGDSAVYLCASRQTALNTEAFFGQGTRLTVV.

The chain is built from TRBV5-1 and TRBJ2-2, with a possible D match to TRBD1 (5 bases). The CDR3 is made up of 17 amino acids. Germline CDR1 and CDR2: SGHRS and YFSETQ. Trimming took off 0 bases at V and 0 bases at J, with 12 bases between the two ends. The CDR3 here is CASSLEFRAPNTGELFF. CDR3 bases: TGCGCCAGCAGCTTGGAATTCAGGGCCCCGAACACCGGGGAGCTGTTTTTT. The entire variable domain, with the rest obtained from reference TRBV5-1 and TRBJ2-2, is as follows: KAGVTQTPRYLIKTRGQQVTLSCSPISGHRSVSWYQQTPGQGLQFLFEYFSETQRNKGNFPGRFSGRQFSNSRSEMNVSTLELGDSALYLCASSLEFRAPNTGELFFGEGSRLTVL.

This clonotype was observed many times. The V gene is TRBV4-1, the J gene TRBJ2-7, with TRBD1 identical over 7 bases. This CDR3 region has 17 residues. Germline values: CDR1 MGHRA, CDR2 YSYEKL. After removal of 3 bases from V and 5 bases from J, the junction contained 16 bases not matched to a gene. The CDR3 reads CASSQDSRDRYINEQYF. The CDR3 nucleotides read TGCGCCAGCAGCCAGGATTCCCGGGACAGATACATCAACGAGCAGTACTTC.

A few counts support this clonotype. J is TRBJ1-1 and V is TRBV7-2; 8 positions agree with TRBD1. J gave up 3 bases and V 1 base, and 4 bases lay outside the gene matches. Per the germline V gene, CDR1 is SGHTA and CDR2 is FQGNSA. The CDR3 totals 15 residues. The CDR3 region is CASSLGQGFYTEAFF. CDR3 sequence (DNA): TGTGCCAGCAGCTTAGGACAGGGGTTTTACACTGAAGCTTTCTTT.

The chain is built from TRBV29-1 and TRBJ1-1, with 8 positions matching TRBD1. The V and J ends lost 6 bases and 5 bases, in that order; junction bases with no gene match: 5. CDR3 length: 12 amino acids. Germline values: CDR1 SQVTM, CDR2 ANQGSEA. The CDR3 sequence is CSVRQGRTEAFF. The CDR3 DNA follows: TGCAGCGTAAGACAGGGGCGTACTGAAGCTTTCTTT.

This chain uses TRBV5-1 with TRBJ2-3; 11 bases fit TRBD1. Germline V lookup: CDR1 SGHRS, CDR2 YFSETQ. This CDR3 has 16 residues. Germline trimming cut 5 bases from V and 4 bases from J; bases unmatched to any gene: 9. CDR3 sequence: CASRPTGTGGSDTQYF. In DNA, the CDR3 is TGCGCCAGCAGACCTACCGGGACAGGGGGATCAGATACGCAGTATTTT.

The V gene is TRBV18, the J gene TRBJ2-3, with D hard to call. This CDR3 is built from 12 residues. Germline lookup yields CDR1 KGHSH and CDR2 LQKENI. Between the trimmed V and J ends, which lost 2 bases and 7 bases, there was a span of 7 bases. CDR3 amino acids: CASSPSSNTQYF. In DNA form, the CDR3 reads TGTGCCAGCTCACCAAGCTCAAATACGCAGTATTTT.

This clonotype was detected a few times. The chain is built from TRBV28 and TRBJ2-3, with D maybe TRBD1 (6 bases). The CDR3 extends over 15 amino acids. The germline CDR1 and CDR2 sequences are MDHEN and SYDVKM. Trimming cost V 3 bases and J 0 bases, with 10 bases left between them. CDR3 in amino acids: CASSLWTASTDTQYF. In DNA, the CDR3 is TGTGCCAGCAGTTTGTGGACAGCTAGCACAGATACGCAGTATTTT.

This clonotype was seen more than once but under ten times. This rearrangement joins TRBV9 to TRBJ1-6; the D gene is possibly TRBD1 (6 bases). V was shortened by 0 bases and J by 4 bases, with 8 bases between the two germline ends. The CDR3 sequence is 15 residues long. The germline V gene has CDR1 SGDLS and CDR2 YYNGEE. CDR3 amino acids: CASSVDGQYNSPLHF. The CDR3 DNA follows: TGTGCCAGCAGCGTAGACGGACAGTATAATTCACCCCTCCACTTT. The entire variable domain, with the rest obtained from reference TRBV9 and TRBJ1-6, is as follows: DSGVTQTPKHLITATGQRVTLRCSPRSGDLSVYWYQQSLDQGLQFLIQYYNGEERAKGNILERFSAQQFPDLHSELNLSSLELGDSALYFCASSVDGQYNSPLHFGNGTRLTVT.

This clonotype has more than one count but fewer than ten. The rearrangement joins TRBV11-2 to TRBJ2-3, with 12 bases fitting TRBD2. This CDR3 region has 21 residues. CDR1 and CDR2 (germline): SGHAT, FQNNGV. V was clipped by 4 bases and J by 0 bases; unmatched bases: 17. As DNA, the CDR3 is TGTGCCAGCAGCTCCGCAGGACTAGCGGGAACCTCCGATACTAGCACAGATACGCAGTATTTT. Encoded protein: CASSSAGLAGTSDTSTDTQYF.

This clonotype has ten or more counts. The V and J genes are TRBV12-3 or TRBV12-4 and TRBJ2-7; 7 positions match TRBD2. This CDR3 spans 12 amino acids. With V trimmed by 5 bases and J by 6 bases, 4 bases remained unmatched. CDR3: CASSLPGGEQYF. For the CDR3, the DNA is TGTGCCAGCAGTCTTCCGGGGGGCGAGCAGTACTTC.

This clonotype was seen only a few times. The J gene is TRBJ2-1, the V gene TRBV18; possibly TRBD2 for D (6 bases). CDR1 and CDR2 from the germline V gene are KGHSH and LQKENI. V was pared by 5 bases and J by 4 bases, with 18 bases between. This CDR3 is 16 amino acids long. This CDR3 reads CASSASSASEYNEQFF. CDR3 DNA: TGTGCCAGCTCAGCATCGTCGGCTAGCGAGTACAATGAGCAGTTCTTC.

Only a few counts were recorded for this clonotype. This rearrangement joins TRBV6-2 or TRBV6-3 to TRBJ2-7; possible D gene TRBD2, 6 bases. Germline loops: CDR1 MNHEY, CDR2 SVGEGT. The V gene lost 7 bases and the J gene lost 3 bases, with 16 bases spanning the gap. The CDR3 spans 14 residues. CDR3 sequence reads: CASKGGGTRYEQYF. The CDR3 nucleotides are TGTGCCAGCAAAGGAGGCGGGACCCGCTACGAGCAGTACTTC.

The chain recombines TRBV4-2 with TRBJ2-3; D is perhaps TRBD2 (6 bases). V was clipped by 4 bases and J by 4 bases, with 12 bases between them. The CDR3 is made up of 14 amino acids. Germline lookup yields CDR1 LGHNA and CDR2 YNFKEQ. In DNA, the CDR3 is TGTGCCAGCAGCCGGACTTCGGGGGCAGATACGCAGTATTTT. This translates into CASSRTSGADTQYF.

The chain has TRBV20-1 and TRBJ2-6; D is ambiguous. The CDR3 spans 12 residues. The V and J ends lost 3 bases and 8 bases respectively, with 8 bases between them. CDR1 is DFQATT, CDR2 SNEGSKA, per germline (reference sequence). CDR3 sequence: CSASMGTNVLTF. In DNA, the CDR3 is TGCAGTGCTAGTATGGGGACCAACGTCCTGACTTTC.

This clonotype was counted between two and nine times. The gene calls are TRBV3-1 and TRBJ1-2, with D perhaps TRBD1 (6 bases). Germline CDR1 LGHDT, CDR2 YNNKEL (reference sequence). The CDR3 totals 14 residues. V lost 3 bases and J 3 bases, leaving 11 bases between the germline ends. The CDR3 spells CASSQTGSDYGYTF. The DNA of the CDR3 is TGTGCCAGCAGCCAGACAGGTTCCGACTATGGCTACACCTTC.

This clonotype was detected only a few times. The CDR3 bases are TGCGCCAGCAGCCAAGATAGGACTAGCGGACCAGGTACGCAGTATTTT. Residues: CASSQDRTSGPGTQYF. The chain carries TRBV4-3 and TRBJ2-3; 10 positions match TRBD2. This CDR3 comprises 16 residues. Germline CDR1 LGHNA, CDR2 YSLEER. The trim removed 0 bases at V and 8 bases at J, leaving 8 bases unmatched.

The CDR3 coding sequence is TGTGCCAGCAGCCAAGGCCGGGGGCTAGGATACTATGAGCAGTTCTTC. This translates into CASSQGRGLGYYEQFF. The V and J genes are TRBV3-1 and TRBJ2-1; either TRBD1 or TRBD2 may fit D (6 bases each). V lost 1 base and J lost 8, with 18 bases in between. The CDR3 is 16 amino acids. The germline CDR1 and CDR2 sequences are LGHDT and YNNKEL (reference sequence).

There are a few counts of this clonotype. The V and J genes are TRBV4-2 and TRBJ2-2, with D perhaps matching TRBD1 (5 bases). Deletions cut 0 bases from V and 2 bases from J, with 13 bases between. Germline V gives CDR1 LGHNA, CDR2 YNFKEQ. The CDR3 is 17 residues long. The CDR3 loop reads CASSQDLGRANTGELFF. The CDR3 nucleotides read TGTGCCAGCAGCCAAGATCTTGGCAGGGCCAACACCGGGGAGCTGTTTTTT.

This clonotype was seen ten or more times. V and J are TRBV6-5 and TRBJ2-1; D gene ambiguous. CDR1 and CDR2 from the germline V gene are MNHEY and SVGAGI. The CDR3 runs 12 residues. The ends were cut back, 8 bases at V and 4 bases at J, with 9 bases in the middle. For the CDR3, the DNA is TGTGCCAGCGGAAGGGCTTACAATGAGCAGTTCTTC. It translates to CASGRAYNEQFF.

This chain connects TRBV18 to TRBJ2-1; D not certain. Trimming removed 3 bases from V and 4 bases from J, with 13 bases in between. The CDR3 is 15 residues long. Germline values: CDR1 KGHSH, CDR2 LQKENI. The CDR3 nucleotides are TGTGCCAGCTCACCCTCTTATGTGGTATACAATGAGCAGTTCTTC. Its protein product is CASSPSYVVYNEQFF.